The 2 T cell receptor beta chains reported below all come from one sample, sequenced in a study of T cell repertoires in cytomegalovirus infection. TCRdb ran MiXCR on the reads and lists one entry per CDR3 protein. The sample records some 800,000 distinct CDR3 sequences, about 31% being singletons. Their specific antigens are unknown. Source: cultured CD8+ T cells from PBMCs, taken from culture after CMV antigen stimulation. The receptor source for this set is a human donor in good health (CMV status not recorded). Some clones in this sample may be carry-over from other donors' samples.

In its sample, this clonotype was seen once. The gene calls are TRBV6-6 and TRBJ2-2; D is tentatively TRBD1 or TRBD2 (5 bases each). The CDR3 spans 17 residues. V lost 4 bases and J 0 bases, leaving 15 bases between the germline ends. In germline, CDR1 is MNHNY, CDR2 SVGAGI (reference sequence). The CDR3 coding sequence is TGTGCCAGCAGTTCCCGCTCAGGGACGACGAACACCGGGGAGCTGTTTTTT. Translated: CASSSRSGTTNTGELFF.

V is TRBV27 and J is TRBJ2-7; 8 nucleotides match TRBD2. V shed 3 bases, J shed 3 bases, and the junction held 7 bases outside the gene matches. The V gene's germline CDR1 is MNHEY and CDR2 SMNVEV (reference sequence). There are 15 residues in the CDR3. CDR3 nucleotide sequence: TGTGCCAGCAGTTTGGCGGGACTAGGAGACTACGAGCAGTACGTC. It encodes CASSLAGLGDYEQYV.